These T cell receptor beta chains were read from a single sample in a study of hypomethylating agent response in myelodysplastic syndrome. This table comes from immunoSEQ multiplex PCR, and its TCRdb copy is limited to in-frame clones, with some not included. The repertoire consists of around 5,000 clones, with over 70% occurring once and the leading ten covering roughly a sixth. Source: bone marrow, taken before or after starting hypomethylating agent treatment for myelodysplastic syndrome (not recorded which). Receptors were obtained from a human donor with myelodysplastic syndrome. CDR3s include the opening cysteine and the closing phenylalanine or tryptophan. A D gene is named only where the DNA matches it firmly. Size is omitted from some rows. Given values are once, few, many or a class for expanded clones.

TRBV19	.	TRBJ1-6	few	TGTGCCAGTAGGACCGTCCAGGGCTCTTTTACACCCCTCCACTTT	CASRTVQGSFTPLHF
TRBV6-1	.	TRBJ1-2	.	TGTGCCAGCAGTGAAATAGGGACGTATGGCTACACCTTC	CASSEIGTYGYTF
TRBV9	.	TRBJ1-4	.	TGTGCCAGCAGCGTAGGGGCAGGGAGCGAAAAACTGTTTTTT	CASSVGAGSEKLFF
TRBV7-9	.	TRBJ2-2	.	TGTGCCAGCAGCCAACGGGACGGGAACACCGGGGAGCTGTTTTTT	CASSQRDGNTGELFF
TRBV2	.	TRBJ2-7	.	TGTGCCAGCAATGTGCGGACAGTATCCGCCTACGAGCAGTACTTC	CASNVRTVSAYEQYF
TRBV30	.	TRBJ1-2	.	TGTGCCTGGACAAGGGAATACTATGGCTACACCTTC	CAWTREYYGYTF
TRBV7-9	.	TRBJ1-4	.	TGTGCCAGCAGTTTACAGGGTGTAGAGGAAAAACTGTTTTTT	CASSLQGVEEKLFF
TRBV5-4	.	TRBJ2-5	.	TGTGCCAGCAGCTTTACCGGGGGCGGCGGAGAGACCCAGTACTTC	CASSFTGGGGETQYF
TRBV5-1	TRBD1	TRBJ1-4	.	TGCGCCAGCAGCCCAGGGACAGGGGGCGAAAAACTGTTTTTT	CASSPGTGGEKLFF
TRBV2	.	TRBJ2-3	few	TGTGCCAGCAGTTCTCAGTCCCGGGTGGATACGCAGTATTTT	CASSSQSRVDTQYF
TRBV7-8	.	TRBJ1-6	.	TGTGCCAGCAGCCTTTCCCGAGGGGGGGGGCCCAATTCACCCCTCCACTTT	CASSLSRGGGPNSPLHF
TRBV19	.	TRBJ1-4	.	TGTGCCAGTAGAAGGCACTACCTAACCGATGAAAAACTGTTTTTT	CASRRHYLTDEKLFF
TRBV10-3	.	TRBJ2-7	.	TGTGCCATCAGTCCCGGGACGGGTTCCTACGAGCAGTACTTC	CAISPGTGSYEQYF
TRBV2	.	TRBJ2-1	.	TGTGCCAGCAGTGAAGGGACAATCAACAATGAGCAGTTCTTC	CASSEGTINNEQFF
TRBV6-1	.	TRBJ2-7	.	TGTGCCAGCAGTGAGTCCAGGGCCTACGAGCAGTACTTC	CASSESRAYEQYF
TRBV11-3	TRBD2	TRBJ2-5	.	TGTGCCAGCAGCTTAGATCCCACTTGGGGGGGGCAAGAGACCCAGTACTTC	CASSLDPTWGGQETQYF
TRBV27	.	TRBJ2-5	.	TGTGCCAGCAGTTTAAGAGGGTTGGGAGAGACCCAGTACTTC	CASSLRGLGETQYF
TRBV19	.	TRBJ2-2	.	TGTGCCAGTGACGGGACAACCCCAGGCACCGGGGAGCTGTTTTTT	CASDGTTPGTGELFF
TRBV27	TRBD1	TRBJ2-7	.	TGTGCCAGCACAAAGTCCCGGGACAGGGCCTACGAGCAGTACTTC	CASTKSRDRAYEQYF
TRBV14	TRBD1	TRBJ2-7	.	TGTGCCAGCAGGTCGGGACAGAGCTACGAGCAGTACTTC	CASRSGQSYEQYF
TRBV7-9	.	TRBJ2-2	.	TGTGCCAGCAGCCCCAGGGACCCGGTTCCCGGGGAGCTGTTTTTT	CASSPRDPVPGELFF
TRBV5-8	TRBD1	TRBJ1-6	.	TGTGCCAGCAGCGACGACAGGGCTCCTTCACCCCTCCACTTT	CASSDDRAPSPLHF
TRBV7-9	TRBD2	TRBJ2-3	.	TGTGCCAGCAGCAGTCCGGGACTAGTAGGAGATACGCAGTATTTT	CASSSPGLVGDTQYF
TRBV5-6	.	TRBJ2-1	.	TGTGCCAGCAGCTTTGAGGGGAGGACATCTTACAATGAGCAGTTCTTC	CASSFEGRTSYNEQFF
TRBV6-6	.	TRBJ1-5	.	TGTGCCAGCAGTTCCCGGGCAGCCAATCAGCCCCAGCATTTT	CASSSRAANQPQHF
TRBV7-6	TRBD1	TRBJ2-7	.	TGTGCCAGCAGTCCAGGGACAGGGGGTTCCTACGAGCAGTACTTC	CASSPGTGGSYEQYF
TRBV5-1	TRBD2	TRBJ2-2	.	TGCGCCAGCAGCCCTCCGGTGCTAGCGGGGGGAGGCGTCGGGGAGCTGTTTTTT	CASSPPVLAGGGVGELFF
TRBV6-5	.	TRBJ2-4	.	TGTGCCAGCAGTTACGGGCCGCCACAGAAAAACATTCAGTACTTC	CASSYGPPQKNIQYF
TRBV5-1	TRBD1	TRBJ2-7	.	TGCGCCAGCAGCTTCTCCGGGACAGGTGTAGGCGAGCAGTACTTC	CASSFSGTGVGEQYF
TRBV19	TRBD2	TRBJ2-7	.	TGTGCCAGTAGTCCTAGCGGACTATCCTACGAGCAGTACTTC	CASSPSGLSYEQYF
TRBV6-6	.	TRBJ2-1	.	TGTGCCAGCAGTTACTCGATCGGGCAGGGGACGGGTGAGCAGTTCTTC	CASSYSIGQGTGEQFF
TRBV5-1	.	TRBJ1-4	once	TGCGCCAGCAGCCAAAACTCCCTGACAACTAATGAAAAACTGTTTTTT	CASSQNSLTTNEKLFF
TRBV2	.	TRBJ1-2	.	TGTGCCAGCTGCCCCAGAGCTAACTATGGCTACACCTTC	CASCPRANYGYTF
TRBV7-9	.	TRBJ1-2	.	TGTGCCAGCAGCTTAGGGGACGTCTATGGCTACACCTTC	CASSLGDVYGYTF
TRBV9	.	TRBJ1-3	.	TGTGCCAGCAGCGTAGGTCCTGATGGAAACACCATATATTTT	CASSVGPDGNTIYF
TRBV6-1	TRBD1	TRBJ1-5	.	TGTGCCAGCAGTGCGACAGGGGTCCGCGGTCAGCCCCAGCATTTT	CASSATGVRGQPQHF
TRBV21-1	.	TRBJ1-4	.	TGTGCCAGCAGAAGGGCAACTAATGAAAAACTGTTTTTT	CASRRATNEKLFF
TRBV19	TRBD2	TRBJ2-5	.	TGTGCCAGTAGTCCCAGAGCGGGGAGAGAGACCCAGTACTTC	CASSPRAGRETQYF
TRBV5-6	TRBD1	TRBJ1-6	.	TGTGCCAGCAGCTTGGTGGGACAGGTGGGATCACCCCTCCACTTT	CASSLVGQVGSPLHF
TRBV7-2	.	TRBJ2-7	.	TGTGCCAGCAGAACCCGTGGTGACTCCTACGAGCAGTACTTC	CASRTRGDSYEQYF
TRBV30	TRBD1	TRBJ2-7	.	TGTGCCTGGAGTGTAAGTAGACAGGGGGAGCAGTACTTC	CAWSVSRQGEQYF
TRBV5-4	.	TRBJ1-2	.	TGTGCCAGCAGCTTGGGGACGGACTATGGCTACACCTTC	CASSLGTDYGYTF
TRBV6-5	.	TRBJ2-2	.	TGTGCCAGCAGTTACTCGGGGAACACCGGGGAGCTGTTTTTT	CASSYSGNTGELFF
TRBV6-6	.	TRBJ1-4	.	TGTGCCAGCAGTTTTGGGCAGCTAAATGAAAAACTGTTTTTT	CASSFGQLNEKLFF
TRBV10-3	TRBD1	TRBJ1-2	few	TGTGCCACCGGGGGGACAGCCTTCTATGGCTACACCTTC	CATGGTAFYGYTF
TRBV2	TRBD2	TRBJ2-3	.	TGTGCCAGCCACCGTTTTATAGTGAGTAGCGGGGCAGATACGCAGTATTTT	CASHRFIVSSGADTQYF
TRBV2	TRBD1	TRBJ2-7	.	TGTGCCAGCAGTCTACAGGGGGAAATCGACGAGCAGTACTTC	CASSLQGEIDEQYF
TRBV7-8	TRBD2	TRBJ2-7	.	TGTGCCAGCAGCCCACACTTTAGCGGGGCAACCTACGAGCAGTACTTC	CASSPHFSGATYEQYF
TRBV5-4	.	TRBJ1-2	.	TGTGCCAGCAGCTTGGAGGGGGTAAACTATGGCTACACCTTC	CASSLEGVNYGYTF
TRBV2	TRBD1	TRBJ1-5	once	TGTGCCAGCAGGGCGGGACAGGCAGACAATCAGCCCCAGCATTTT	CASRAGQADNQPQHF
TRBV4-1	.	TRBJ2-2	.	TGCGCCAGCAGCCAAGGGTGGCAATTCGGTCGTACCGGGGAGCTGTTTTTT	CASSQGWQFGRTGELFF